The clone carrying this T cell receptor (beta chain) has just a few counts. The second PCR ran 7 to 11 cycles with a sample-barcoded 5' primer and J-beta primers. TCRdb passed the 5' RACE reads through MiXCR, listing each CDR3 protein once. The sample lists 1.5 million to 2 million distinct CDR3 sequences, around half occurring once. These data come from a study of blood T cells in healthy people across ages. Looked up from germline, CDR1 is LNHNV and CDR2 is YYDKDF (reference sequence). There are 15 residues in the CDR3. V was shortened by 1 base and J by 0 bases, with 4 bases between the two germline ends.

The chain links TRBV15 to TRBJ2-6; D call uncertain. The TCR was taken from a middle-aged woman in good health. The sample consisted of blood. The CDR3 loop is CATSRVGSGANVLTF. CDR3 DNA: TGTGCCACCAGCAGAGTAGGCTCTGGGGCCAACGTCCTGACTTTC. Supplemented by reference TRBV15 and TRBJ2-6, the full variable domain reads DAMVIQNPRYQVTQFGKPVTLSCSQTLNHNVMYWYQQKSSQAPKLLFHYYDKDFNNEADTPDNFQSRRPNTSFCFLDIRSPGLGDTAMYLCATSRVGSGANVLTFGAGSRLTVL.